This is a list of T cell receptor beta chains from one sample in a study of OX40 agonist ivuxolimab in advanced cancers. The table came from immunoSEQ multiplex PCR; TCRdb's copy has only in-frame clones and leaves some out. The sample includes 65,000 to 90,000 clones, roughly 86% of them seen just once. Sequenced here: CD4+ or CD8+ T cells sorted from blood, sampled in a trial of the OX40 agonist ivuxolimab. The receptor set was obtained from an adult with an advanced solid tumor such as melanoma, head and neck, liver or kidney cancer. The CDR3 runs from the conserved cysteine through the conserved F or W. D genes are given only for firm matches. The size of a clone is reported for some rows only, either as once, few or many, or as a class for expanded clones.

TRBV7-8	TRBJ2-3	.	once	CASSIYTDTQYF	TGTGCCAGCAGCATTTACACAGATACGCAGTATTTT
TRBV7-2	TRBJ1-2	.	.	CASSLSAAYGYTF	TGTGCCAGCAGCTTATCAGCAGCCTATGGCTACACCTTC
TRBV28	TRBJ2-7	TRBD1	.	CAIRQGLAYEQYF	TGTGCCATACGACAGGGTTTGGCCTACGAGCAGTACTTC
TRBV5-1	TRBJ1-1	.	.	CASSLRAEKNTEAFF	TGCGCCAGCAGCTTGCGGGCAGAGAAGAACACTGAAGCTTTCTTT
TRBV28	TRBJ2-1	.	.	CASSLRQASSYNEQFF	TGTGCCAGCAGTTTGAGGCAGGCTAGCTCCTACAATGAGCAGTTCTTC
TRBV30	TRBJ1-3	.	.	CAWSIWRGLSGSTIYF	TGTGCCTGGAGCATCTGGAGAGGGCTCTCTGGAAGCACCATATATTTT
TRBV7-9	TRBJ2-1	.	few	CASSRMDSSYNEQFF	TGTGCCAGCAGTCGAATGGATAGCTCCTACAATGAGCAGTTCTTC
TRBV5-5	TRBJ2-5	TRBD2	.	CASTQGLAGGQETQYF	TGTGCCAGCACCCAGGGACTAGCGGGAGGGCAGGAGACCCAGTACTTC
TRBV7-9	TRBJ2-2	TRBD2	few	CASGGAGGPFGELFF	TGTGCCAGCGGTGGAGCGGGAGGGCCGTTCGGGGAGCTGTTTTTT
TRBV10-3	TRBJ2-3	TRBD1	once	CAISGGQASTDTQYF	TGTGCCATCAGCGGAGGACAGGCTAGCACAGATACGCAGTATTTT
TRBV28	TRBJ1-6	.	.	CASTLDKLRNSPLHF	TGTGCCAGCACCCTGGACAAGCTCCGAAATTCACCCCTCCACTTT
TRBV7-2	TRBJ2-2	.	.	CASSSDPTGELFF	TGTGCCAGCAGCTCGGACCCCACCGGGGAGCTGTTTTTT
TRBV5-1	TRBJ2-2	.	.	CASSGSTGRAGELFF	TGCGCCAGCAGCGGGTCAACAGGGAGGGCCGGGGAGCTGTTTTTT
TRBV6-6	TRBJ2-2	.	.	CASRSRSGTNTGELFF	TGTGCCAGCAGATCAAGGTCAGGGACGAACACCGGGGAGCTGTTTTTT
TRBV19	TRBJ1-2	.	.	CASIQGPSISYGYTF	TGTGCCAGTATCCAGGGGCCTTCCATTTCCTATGGCTACACCTTC
TRBV10-3	TRBJ2-3	.	.	CAILGTSTDTQYF	TGTGCCATTCTTGGGACCAGCACAGATACGCAGTATTTT
TRBV9	TRBJ2-2	.	.	CASSVAISATGELFF	TGTGCCAGCAGCGTAGCCATTAGCGCCACCGGGGAGCTGTTTTTT
TRBV6-1	TRBJ2-7	TRBD1	.	CASSQVGTAGEQYF	TGTGCCAGCAGTCAAGTCGGGACAGCTGGAGAGCAGTACTTC
TRBV6-5	TRBJ2-2	.	.	CASSYGGLTGELFF	TGTGCCAGCAGTTACGGGGGTCTCACCGGGGAGCTGTTTTTT
TRBV7-9	TRBJ2-7	.	.	CASSFPSGGAHEQYF	TGTGCCAGCAGCTTCCCCAGTGGGGGGGCCCACGAGCAGTACTTC
TRBV28	TRBJ2-1	.	.	CASRLGSTTGPHNEQFF	TGTGCCAGCAGGTTAGGGAGTACGACAGGTCCCCACAATGAGCAGTTCTTC
TRBV19	TRBJ1-2	TRBD1	.	CASRSIDRGPANYGYTF	TGTGCGAGTAGAAGTATCGACAGGGGACCCGCTAACTATGGCTACACCTTC
TRBV6-1	TRBJ2-7	.	once	CASADPKKNEQYF	TGTGCCAGCGCCGATCCAAAAAAGAACGAGCAGTACTTC
TRBV10-3	TRBJ1-2	.	.	CAISESGNYGYTF	TGTGCCATCAGTGAGTCCGGAAACTATGGCTACACCTTC
TRBV19	TRBJ1-5	.	.	CASMEGNQPQHF	TGTGCCAGTATGGAGGGGAATCAGCCCCAGCATTTT
TRBV6-7	TRBJ1-1	.	.	CASSYSYPDVACEAFF	TGTGCCAGCAGTTACTCGTATCCGGACGTAGCTTGTGAAGCTTTCTTT
TRBV28	TRBJ2-1	.	.	CASSFWGRGNEQFF	TGTGCCAGCAGTTTTTGGGGCAGGGGCAATGAGCAGTTCTTC
TRBV5-1	TRBJ1-2	.	.	CASSPGFLSAGYTF	TGCGCCAGCAGCCCGGGATTTTTATCGGCTGGCTACACCTTC
TRBV28	TRBJ1-2	.	.	CASSFSGALVGYTF	TGTGCCAGCAGTTTTTCGGGGGCGCTAGTTGGCTACACCTTC
TRBV5-1	TRBJ2-2	.	.	CASGKVLTGELFF	TGCGCCAGCGGAAAGGTTTTAACCGGGGAGCTGTTTTTT
TRBV11-2	TRBJ2-3	.	.	CASSVGDTQYF	TGTGCCAGCAGCGTCGGGGATACGCAGTATTTT
TRBV30	TRBJ1-4	.	.	CAWSVRVGVNEKLFF	TGTGCCTGGAGTGTACGGGTAGGGGTAAATGAAAAACTGTTTTTT
TRBV19	TRBJ2-7	.	.	CASRQSPYEQYF	TGTGCCAGTAGACAAAGCCCCTACGAGCAGTACTTC
TRBV7-3	TRBJ2-7	.	.	CASSRDSSYEQYF	TGTGCCAGCAGCCGGGACTCTTCCTACGAGCAGTACTTC
TRBV4-3	TRBJ2-2	.	.	CASSQALPRPANTGELFF	TGCGCCAGCAGCCAAGCCCTCCCCCGACCAGCCAACACCGGGGAGCTGTTTTTT
TRBV7-8	TRBJ1-3	.	.	CASSLNVRGSGNTIYF	TGTGCCAGCAGCTTAAACGTCAGGGGCTCTGGAAACACCATATATTTT
TRBV15	TRBJ2-2	.	.	CATSGGSLGELFF	TGTGCCACCAGCGGAGGGAGCCTCGGGGAGCTGTTTTTT
TRBV9	TRBJ2-2	TRBD1	.	CASSGQGAVTGELFF	TGTGCCAGCAGCGGACAGGGGGCAGTCACCGGGGAGCTGTTTTTT
TRBV10-3	TRBJ2-7	TRBD2	.	CAISAATSGYSYEQYF	TGTGCCATCAGTGCGGCAACTAGCGGCTACTCCTACGAGCAGTACTTC
TRBV5-1	TRBJ1-3	TRBD1	.	CASSAGGSGNTIYF	TGCGCCAGCAGCGCAGGGGGCTCTGGAAACACCATATATTTT
TRBV7-8	TRBJ2-7	.	few	CASSPQGVKQYF	TGTGCCAGCAGCCCACAGGGTGTCAAGCAGTACTTC
TRBV27	TRBJ2-4	.	.	CASSQRDKAKNIQYF	TGTGCCAGCAGTCAGAGGGATAAAGCCAAAAACATTCAGTACTTC
TRBV29-1	TRBJ2-5	.	.	CSVEGGARETQYF	TGCAGCGTTGAAGGGGGGGCCCGTGAGACCCAGTACTTC
TRBV19	TRBJ1-1	.	.	CASSIDSGLGTEAFF	TGTGCCAGTAGTATAGATAGTGGGCTTGGTACTGAAGCTTTCTTT
TRBV19	TRBJ2-1	TRBD2	.	CASSRTSGFTYNEQFF	TGTGCCAGTAGTAGGACTAGCGGGTTCACCTACAATGAGCAGTTCTTC